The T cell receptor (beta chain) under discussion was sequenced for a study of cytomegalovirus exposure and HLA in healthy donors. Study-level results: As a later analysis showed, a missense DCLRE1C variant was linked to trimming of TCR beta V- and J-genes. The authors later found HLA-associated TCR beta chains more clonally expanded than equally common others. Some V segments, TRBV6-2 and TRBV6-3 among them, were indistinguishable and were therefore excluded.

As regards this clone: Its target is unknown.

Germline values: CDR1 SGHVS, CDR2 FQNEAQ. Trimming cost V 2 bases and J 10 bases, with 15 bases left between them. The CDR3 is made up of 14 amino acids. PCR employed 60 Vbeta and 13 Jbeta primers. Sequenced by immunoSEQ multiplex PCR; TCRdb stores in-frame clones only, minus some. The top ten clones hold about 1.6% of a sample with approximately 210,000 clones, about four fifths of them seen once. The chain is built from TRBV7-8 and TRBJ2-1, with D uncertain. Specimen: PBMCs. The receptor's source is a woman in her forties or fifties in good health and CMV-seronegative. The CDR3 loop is CASSLNIPQSEQFF. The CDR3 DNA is TGTGCCAGCAGCTTAAACATACCTCAGTCCGAGCAGTTCTTC.